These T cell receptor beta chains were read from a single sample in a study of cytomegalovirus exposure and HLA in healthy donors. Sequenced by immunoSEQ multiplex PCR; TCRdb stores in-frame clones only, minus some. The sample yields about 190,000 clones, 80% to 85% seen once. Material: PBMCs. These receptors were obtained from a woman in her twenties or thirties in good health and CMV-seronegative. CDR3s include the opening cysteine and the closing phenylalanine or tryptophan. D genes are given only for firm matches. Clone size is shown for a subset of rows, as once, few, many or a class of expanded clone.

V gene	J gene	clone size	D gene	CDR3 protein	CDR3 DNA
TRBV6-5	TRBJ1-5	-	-	CASRAGHGEQPQHF	TGTGCCAGCAGGGCCGGACACGGAGAGCAGCCCCAGCATTTT
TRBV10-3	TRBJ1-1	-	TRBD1	CAISEEIGGGNPLGTEAFF	TGTGCCATCAGTGAGGAAATAGGGGGCGGGAACCCTTTGGGTACTGAAGCTTTCTTT
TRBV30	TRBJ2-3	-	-	CAWSVGVSTDTQYF	TGTGCCTGGAGTGTGGGCGTAAGCACAGATACGCAGTATTTT
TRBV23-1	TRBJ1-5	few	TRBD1	CASPQGARIGDGNQPQHF	TGCGCCAGCCCACAGGGGGCGAGGATAGGGGATGGCAATCAGCCCCAGCATTTT
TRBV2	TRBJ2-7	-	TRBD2	CASSGGGTLEQYF	TGTGCCAGCAGTGGGGGGGGGACTCTCGAGCAGTACTTC
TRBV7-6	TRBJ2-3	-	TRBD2	CASSRTSASTDTQYF	TGTGCCAGCAGCCGGACTAGCGCCTCCACAGATACGCAGTATTTT
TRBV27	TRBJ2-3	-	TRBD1	CASSLTGGIVFF	TGTGCCAGCAGTTTAACAGGGGGTATCGTCTTTTTT
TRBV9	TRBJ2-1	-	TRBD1	CASSGDRGYNEQFF	TGTGCCAGCAGCGGGGACAGGGGATACAATGAGCAGTTCTTC
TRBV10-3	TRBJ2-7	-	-	CAISDNGRGTYEQYF	TGTGCCATCAGTGATAATGGCAGGGGAACCTACGAGCAGTACTTC
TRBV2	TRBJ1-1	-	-	CASRAGTTNTEAFF	TGTGCCAGCAGAGCCGGGACAACGAACACTGAAGCTTTCTTT
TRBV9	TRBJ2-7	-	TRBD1	CASSLGDRAYEQYF	TGTGCCAGCAGCCTGGGGGACAGGGCCTACGAGCAGTACTTC
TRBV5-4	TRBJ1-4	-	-	CAGSLYTGSNANEKLFF	TGTGCCGGCAGCTTATATACCGGGAGCAACGCGAATGAAAAACTGTTTTTT
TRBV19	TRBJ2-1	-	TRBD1	CASSMDRGDEQFF	TGTGCCAGTAGTATGGACAGGGGCGATGAGCAGTTCTTC
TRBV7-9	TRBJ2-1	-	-	CASSFNTRSSYNEQFF	TGTGCCAGCAGCTTTAATACTAGGAGCTCCTACAATGAGCAGTTCTTC
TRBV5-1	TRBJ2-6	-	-	CASSLGSTGANGLTF	TGCGCCAGCAGCTTGGGGAGTACTGGGGCCAACGGCCTGACTTTC
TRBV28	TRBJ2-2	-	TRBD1	CASMSGQRTGELFF	TGTGCCAGCATGTCGGGACAGAGAACCGGGGAGCTGTTTTTT
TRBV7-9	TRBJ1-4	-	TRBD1	CSSSIRWTGTNEKLFF	TGTTCCAGCAGCATTCGTTGGACAGGGACTAATGAAAAACTGTTTTTT
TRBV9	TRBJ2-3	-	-	CASSVDGGTDTQYF	TGTGCCAGCAGCGTAGACGGGGGCACAGATACGCAGTATTTT
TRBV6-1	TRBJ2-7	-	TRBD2	CASSLGTSYEQYF	TGTGCCAGCAGCCTCGGGACTAGCTACGAGCAGTACTTC
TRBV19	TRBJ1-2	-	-	CASSIVRGDYGYTF	TGTGCCAGTAGTATAGTGCGGGGGGACTATGGCTACACCTTC
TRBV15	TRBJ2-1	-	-	CATSRDRRGEQFF	TGTGCCACCAGCAGAGATAGGAGAGGTGAGCAGTTCTTC
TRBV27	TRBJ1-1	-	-	CASSSYPRTVFEVAFF	TGTGCCAGCAGTTCCTACCCACGGACAGTCTTCGAGGTAGCTTTCTTT
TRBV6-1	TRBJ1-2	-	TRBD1	CASSDYGPGTGSDGYTF	TGTGCCAGCAGTGACTATGGGCCCGGGACAGGGTCTGATGGCTACACCTTC
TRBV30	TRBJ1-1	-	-	CAWTRGGNTEAFF	TGTGCCTGGACAAGGGGGGGGAACACTGAAGCTTTCTTT
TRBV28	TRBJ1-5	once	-	CASSLGVMARLQPQHF	TGTGCCAGCAGTTTAGGAGTAATGGCCCGGCTCCAGCCCCAGCATTTT